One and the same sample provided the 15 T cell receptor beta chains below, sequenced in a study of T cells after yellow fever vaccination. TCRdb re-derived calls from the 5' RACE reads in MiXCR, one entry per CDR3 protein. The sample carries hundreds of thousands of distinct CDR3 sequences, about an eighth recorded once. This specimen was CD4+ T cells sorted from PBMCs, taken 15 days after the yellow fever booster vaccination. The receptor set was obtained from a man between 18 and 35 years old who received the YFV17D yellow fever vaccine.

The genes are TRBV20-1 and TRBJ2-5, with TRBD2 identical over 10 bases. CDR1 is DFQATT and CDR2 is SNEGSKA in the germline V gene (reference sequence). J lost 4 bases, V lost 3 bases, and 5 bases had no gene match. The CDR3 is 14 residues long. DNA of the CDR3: TGCAGTGCTAGGCTCACTAGCGGGGTAGAGACCCAGTACTTC. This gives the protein CSARLTSGVETQYF.

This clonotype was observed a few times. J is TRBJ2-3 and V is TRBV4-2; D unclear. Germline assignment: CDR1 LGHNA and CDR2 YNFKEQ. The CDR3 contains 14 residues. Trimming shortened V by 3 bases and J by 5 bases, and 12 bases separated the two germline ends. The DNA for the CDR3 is TGTGCCAGCAGCCATCTTAAATCCCTAGATACGCAGTATTTT. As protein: CASSHLKSLDTQYF.

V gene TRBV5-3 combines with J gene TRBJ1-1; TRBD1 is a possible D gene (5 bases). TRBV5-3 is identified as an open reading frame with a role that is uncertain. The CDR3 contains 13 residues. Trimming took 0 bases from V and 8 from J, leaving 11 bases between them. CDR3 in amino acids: CARSLVRGLEAFF. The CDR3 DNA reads TGTGCCAGAAGCTTGGTTAGGGGCCTGGAAGCTTTCTTT.

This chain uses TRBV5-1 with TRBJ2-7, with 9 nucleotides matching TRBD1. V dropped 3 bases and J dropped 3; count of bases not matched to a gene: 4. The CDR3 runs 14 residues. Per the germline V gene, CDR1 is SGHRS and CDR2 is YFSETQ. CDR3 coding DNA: TGCGCCAGCAGCTGGGACAGGGTTAACTACGAGCAGTACTTC. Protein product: CASSWDRVNYEQYF.

The CDR3 DNA sequence: TGTGCCACCAGTGCGGGGGTCGGTCAGCCCCAGCATTTT. Translated: CATSAGVGQPQHF. This chain uses TRBV24-1 with TRBJ1-5, with D perhaps TRBD1 (5 bases). Germline V lookup: CDR1 KGHDR, CDR2 SFDVKD. V shed 5 bases and J shed 6 bases, with 10 bases lying between them. This CDR3 contains 13 residues.

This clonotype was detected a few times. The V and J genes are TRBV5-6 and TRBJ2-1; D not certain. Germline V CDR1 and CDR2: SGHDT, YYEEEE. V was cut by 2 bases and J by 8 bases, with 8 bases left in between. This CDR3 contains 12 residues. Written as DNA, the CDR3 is TGTGCCAGCAGCTTCGAGTTAGATGAGCAGTTCTTC. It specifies CASSFELDEQFF.

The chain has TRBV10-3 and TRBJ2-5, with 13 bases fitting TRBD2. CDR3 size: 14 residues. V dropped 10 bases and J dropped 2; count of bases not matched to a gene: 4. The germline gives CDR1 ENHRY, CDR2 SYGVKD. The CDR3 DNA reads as TGTGCCACCGGACTAGCGGGGGATCAAGAGACCCAGTACTTC. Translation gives CATGLAGDQETQYF.

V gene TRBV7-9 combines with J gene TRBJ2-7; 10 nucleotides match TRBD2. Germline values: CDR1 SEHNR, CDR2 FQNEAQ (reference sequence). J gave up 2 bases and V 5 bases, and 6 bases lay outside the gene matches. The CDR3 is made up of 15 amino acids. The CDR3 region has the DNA TGTGCCAGCAGCCGTAGCGGGGGGTCTCCCTACGAGCAGTACTTC. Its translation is CASSRSGGSPYEQYF.

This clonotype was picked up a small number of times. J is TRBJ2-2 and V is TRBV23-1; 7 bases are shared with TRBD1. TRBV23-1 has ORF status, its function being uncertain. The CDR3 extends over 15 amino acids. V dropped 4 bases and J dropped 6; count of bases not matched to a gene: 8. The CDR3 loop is CASSRLRGTAGELFF. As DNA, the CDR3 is TGCGCCAGCAGTCGGCTACGTGGGACAGCCGGGGAGCTGTTTTTT.

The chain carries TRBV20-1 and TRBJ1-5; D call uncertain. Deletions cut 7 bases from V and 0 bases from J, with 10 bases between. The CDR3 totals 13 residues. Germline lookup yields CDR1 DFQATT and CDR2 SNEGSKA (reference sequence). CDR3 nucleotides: TGCAGTGTATTTGGTCATAGCAATCAGCCCCAGCATTTT. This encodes CSVFGHSNQPQHF.

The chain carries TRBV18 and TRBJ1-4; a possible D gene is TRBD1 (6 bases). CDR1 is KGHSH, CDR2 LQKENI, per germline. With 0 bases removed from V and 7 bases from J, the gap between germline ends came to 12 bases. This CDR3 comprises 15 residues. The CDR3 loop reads CASSPPRPTGEKLFF. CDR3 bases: TGTGCCAGCTCACCACCGCGGCCGACAGGTGAAAAACTGTTTTTT.

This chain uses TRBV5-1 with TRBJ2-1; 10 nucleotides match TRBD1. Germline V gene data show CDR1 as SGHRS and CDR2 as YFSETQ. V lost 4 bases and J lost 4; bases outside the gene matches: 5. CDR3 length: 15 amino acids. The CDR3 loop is CASSQTGGPYNEQFF. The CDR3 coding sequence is TGCGCCAGCAGCCAGACAGGGGGCCCGTACAATGAGCAGTTCTTC. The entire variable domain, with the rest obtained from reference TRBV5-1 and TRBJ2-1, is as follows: KAGVTQTPRYLIKTRGQQVTLSCSPISGHRSVSWYQQTPGQGLQFLFEYFSETQRNKGNFPGRFSGRQFSNSRSEMNVSTLELGDSALYLCASSQTGGPYNEQFFGPGTRLTVL.

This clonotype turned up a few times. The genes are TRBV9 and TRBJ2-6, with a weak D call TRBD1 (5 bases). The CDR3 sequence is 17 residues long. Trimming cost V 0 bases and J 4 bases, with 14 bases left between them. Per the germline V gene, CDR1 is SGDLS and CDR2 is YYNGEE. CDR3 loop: CASSVDWGAWGANVLTF. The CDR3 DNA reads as TGTGCCAGCAGCGTAGATTGGGGCGCGTGGGGGGCCAACGTCCTGACTTTC.

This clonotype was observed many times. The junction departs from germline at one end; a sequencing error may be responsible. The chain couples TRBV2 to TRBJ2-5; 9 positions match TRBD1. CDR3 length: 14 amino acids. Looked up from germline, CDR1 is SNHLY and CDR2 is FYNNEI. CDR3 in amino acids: CASNEQGADGTQYF. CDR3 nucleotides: TGTGCCAGCAATGAACAGGGGGCCGATGGGACCCAGTACTTC. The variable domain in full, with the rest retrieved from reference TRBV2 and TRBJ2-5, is EPEVTQTPSHQVTQMGQEVILRCVPISNHLYFYWYRQILGQKVEFLVSFYNNEISEKSEIFDDQFSVERPDGSNFTLKIRSTKLEDSAMYFCASNEQGADGTQYFGPGTRLLVL.

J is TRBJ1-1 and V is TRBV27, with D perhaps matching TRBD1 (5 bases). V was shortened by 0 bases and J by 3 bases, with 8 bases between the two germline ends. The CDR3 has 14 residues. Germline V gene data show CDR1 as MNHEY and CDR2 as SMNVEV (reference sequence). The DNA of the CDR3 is TGTGCCAGCAGTTTATCAGGGGCCCACACTGAAGCTTTCTTT. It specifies CASSLSGAHTEAFF.